By its share, the clone carrying this T cell receptor beta chain is medium-sized. This entry belongs to a study of metastatic and nonmetastatic thyroid tumors. Patients underwent thyroid surgery, and none had received any treatment before it. The V gene end was trimmed by 4 bases and the J gene end by 1 base; junction bases not matched to a gene: 5. The CDR3 totals 16 residues. Per germline, CDR1 SGHDT and CDR2 YYEEEE. TCRdb re-called the PCR reads through MiXCR. The data show 3,700 or so clones, just under 35% seen once. The chain is built from TRBV5-6 and TRBJ2-1; 10 bases map to TRBD2. The origin of this receptor is a female donor with papillary thyroid cancer or a benign thyroid nodule (not recorded which). Some clones in this sample may be carry-over from other donors' samples. Specimen: adjacent normal tissue. CDR3 nucleotides: TGTGCCAGCAGCCGAAGACTAGCGGGTTCCTACAATGAGCAGTTCTTC. Protein: CASSRRLAGSYNEQFF.